This TCR beta chain was captured by sequencing in a study of cytomegalovirus exposure and HLA in healthy donors. It was with 60 Vbeta and 13 Jbeta primers that the PCR ran. This table comes from immunoSEQ multiplex PCR, and its TCRdb copy is limited to in-frame clones, with some not included. This table has 150,000 or so clones, 77% appearing once. Germline-derived CDR1 and CDR2 are KGHSH and LQKENI. This CDR3 is built from 13 residues. The TCR originated in a male donor in good health and CMV-seronegative. V usage is TRBV18 and J usage is TRBJ2-5, with no clear D. TRBJ2-7 explains the end of the DNA better; the J call may be wrong. The sequenced material came from PBMCs. The CDR3 DNA reads as TGTGCCAGCTCACCACTATTATCCTACGAGCAGTACTTC. Its protein is CASSPLLSYEQYF.